This T cell receptor (beta chain) was recorded in a study of T cell responses to AZD1222 COVID-19 vaccine. Whole-study findings and limits: Among the donors, most were white British and more were female, and clonal diversity was possibly underestimated.

Sequenced by immunoSEQ multiplex PCR; TCRdb stores in-frame clones only, minus some. The data show roughly 140,000 clones, with roughly nine tenths seen just once and about 1.5% held by the top ten. A note on this clone: Its antigen is currently unknown.

Germline CDR1 reads SGDLS; CDR2 reads YYNGEE. This CDR3 contains 13 residues. V was trimmed by 6 bases and J by 6 bases, leaving 15 bases between them. The chain links TRBV9 to TRBJ1-1, with D possibly matching TRBD1 (5 bases). The clonotype comes from an adult who received the AZD1222 COVID-19 vaccine. The sequencing here drew on peripheral blood, taken 28 days after the second AZD1222 dose. CDR3 DNA: TGTGCCAGCAACCTTAGGGGCCAATCTGAAGCTTTCTTT. Translated: CASNLRGQSEAFF.